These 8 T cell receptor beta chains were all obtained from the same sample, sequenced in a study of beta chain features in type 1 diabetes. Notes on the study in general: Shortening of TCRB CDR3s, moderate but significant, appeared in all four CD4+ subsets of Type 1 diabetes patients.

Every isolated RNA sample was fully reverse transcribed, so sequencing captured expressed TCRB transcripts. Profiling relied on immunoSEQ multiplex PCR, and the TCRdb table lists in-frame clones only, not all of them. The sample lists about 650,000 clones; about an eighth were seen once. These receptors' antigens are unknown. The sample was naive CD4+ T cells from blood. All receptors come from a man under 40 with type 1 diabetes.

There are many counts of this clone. This chain's CDR3 is CASSSVGTSDQETQYF. Written as DNA, the CDR3 is TGTGCCAGCAGCTCGGTAGGAACTAGCGACCAAGAGACCCAGTACTTC. V is TRBV5-4 and J is TRBJ2-5; 7 bases fit TRBD2. The CDR3 is 16 amino acids. CDR1 is SGHNT, CDR2 YYREEE, per germline (reference sequence). Unmatched junction bases numbered 8, after V lost 3 bases and J lost 0 bases.

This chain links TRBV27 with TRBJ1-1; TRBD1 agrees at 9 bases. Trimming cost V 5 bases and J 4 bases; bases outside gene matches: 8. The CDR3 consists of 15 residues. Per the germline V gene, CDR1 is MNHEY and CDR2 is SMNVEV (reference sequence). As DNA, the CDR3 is TGTGCCAGCAGTGCGGAACAGGGGGCCGTCACTGAAGCTTTCTTT. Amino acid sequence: CASSAEQGAVTEAFF.

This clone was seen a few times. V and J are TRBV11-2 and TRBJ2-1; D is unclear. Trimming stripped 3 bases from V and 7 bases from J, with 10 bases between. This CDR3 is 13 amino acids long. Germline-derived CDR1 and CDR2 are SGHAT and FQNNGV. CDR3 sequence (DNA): TGTGCCAGCAGCTTCCGGTCCCGGAATGAGCAGTTCTTC. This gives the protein CASSFRSRNEQFF.

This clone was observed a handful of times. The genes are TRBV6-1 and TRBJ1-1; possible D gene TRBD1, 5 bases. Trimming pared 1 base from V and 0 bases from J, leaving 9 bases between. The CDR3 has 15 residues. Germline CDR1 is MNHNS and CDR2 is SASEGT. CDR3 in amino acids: CASSEGWGMNTEAFF. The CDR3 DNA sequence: TGTGCCAGCAGTGAAGGATGGGGGATGAACACTGAAGCTTTCTTT.

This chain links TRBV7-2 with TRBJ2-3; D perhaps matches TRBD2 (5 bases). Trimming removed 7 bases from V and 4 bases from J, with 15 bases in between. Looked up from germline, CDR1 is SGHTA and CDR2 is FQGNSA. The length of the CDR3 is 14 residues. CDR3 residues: CASTGVTRADTQYF. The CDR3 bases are TGTGCCAGCACCGGGGTAACTAGAGCAGATACGCAGTATTTT.

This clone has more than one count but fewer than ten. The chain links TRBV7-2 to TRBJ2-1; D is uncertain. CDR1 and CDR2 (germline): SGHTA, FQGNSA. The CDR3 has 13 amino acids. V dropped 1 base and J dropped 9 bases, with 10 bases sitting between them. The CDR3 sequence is CASSLVGNSEQFF. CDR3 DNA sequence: TGTGCCAGCAGCTTAGTGGGGAACTCTGAGCAGTTCTTC.

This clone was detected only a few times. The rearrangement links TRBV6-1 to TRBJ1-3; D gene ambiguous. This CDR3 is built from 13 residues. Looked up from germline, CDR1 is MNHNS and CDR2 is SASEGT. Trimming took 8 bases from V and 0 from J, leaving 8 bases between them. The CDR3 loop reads CASHGSSGNTIYF. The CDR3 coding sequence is TGTGCCAGCCATGGGTCCTCTGGAAACACCATATATTTT.

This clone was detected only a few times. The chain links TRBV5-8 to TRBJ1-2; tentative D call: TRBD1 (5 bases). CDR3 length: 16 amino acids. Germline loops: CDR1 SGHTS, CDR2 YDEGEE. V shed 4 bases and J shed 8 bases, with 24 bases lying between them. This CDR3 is CASSLHSSGPERGYTF. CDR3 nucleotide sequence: TGTGCCAGCAGCCTCCATAGCTCGGGGCCGGAGAGAGGCTACACCTTC.